This is a list of T cell receptor beta chains from one sample in a study of T cell repertoires in cytomegalovirus infection. TCRdb processed the reads anew with MiXCR; each CDR3 protein has one entry. The repertoire holds 200,000 or so distinct CDR3 sequences, with under 30% as singletons. The sample consisted of PBMCs. These receptors were collected from a human donor in good health (CMV status not recorded). Some clones in this sample may be carry-over from other donors' samples. Each CDR3 is given with its conserved first and last residue. D genes are given only for firm matches. A row's size may be missing; if present it is once, few, many or a size class.

abundance: few; d_gene: .; v_gene: TRBV28; j_gene: TRBJ1-5; CDR3aa: CASSFPRRPQHF; CDR3nt: TGTGCCAGCAGTTTCCCCCGGAGGCCCCAGCATTTT
abundance: few; d_gene: TRBD2; v_gene: TRBV5-1; j_gene: TRBJ2-5; CDR3aa: CASSLTQRGGSETQYF; CDR3nt: TGCGCCAGCAGCTTGACCCAGCGGGGGGGCTCGGAGACCCAGTACTTC
abundance: .; d_gene: .; v_gene: TRBV5-1; j_gene: TRBJ1-3; CDR3aa: CASSWTSNRASGNTIYF; CDR3nt: TGCGCCAGCAGCTGGACCAGTAACCGGGCCTCTGGAAACACCATATATTTT
abundance: few; d_gene: .; v_gene: TRBV29-1; j_gene: TRBJ2-1; CDR3aa: CSVKVEEQFF; CDR3nt: TGCAGCGTTAAAGTAGAAGAGCAGTTCTTC
abundance: many; d_gene: TRBD2; v_gene: TRBV11-2; j_gene: TRBJ2-7; CDR3aa: CASSLDRERGGEQYF; CDR3nt: TGTGCCAGCAGCTTAGATCGGGAGCGGGGGGGCGAGCAGTACTTC
abundance: few; d_gene: .; v_gene: TRBV7-6; j_gene: TRBJ2-1; CDR3aa: CASSLGGRANEQFF; CDR3nt: TGTGCTAGCAGCTTAGGAGGCAGGGCCAATGAGCAGTTCTTC
abundance: .; d_gene: .; v_gene: TRBV5-1; j_gene: TRBJ1-1; CDR3aa: CASGLEGNTEAFF; CDR3nt: TGCGCCAGCGGCCTGGAGGGAAACACTGAAGCTTTCTTT
abundance: .; d_gene: TRBD1; v_gene: TRBV4-3; j_gene: TRBJ1-1; CDR3aa: CASSQEVPLTGGNTEAFF; CDR3nt: TGCGCCAGCAGCCAAGAAGTTCCCTTGACAGGGGGAAACACTGAAGCTTTCTTT
abundance: .; d_gene: TRBD2; v_gene: TRBV6-6; j_gene: TRBJ2-5; CDR3aa: CASRTRSGDETQYF; CDR3nt: TGTGCCAGCAGGACCCGGAGCGGGGATGAGACCCAGTACTTC
abundance: .; d_gene: .; v_gene: TRBV20-1; j_gene: TRBJ2-2; CDR3aa: CSAPSSTGELFF; CDR3nt: TGCAGTGCCCCTAGCTCAACCGGGGAGCTGTTTTTT
abundance: few; d_gene: .; v_gene: TRBV11-3; j_gene: TRBJ2-2; CDR3aa: CASSFQGEDTGELFF; CDR3nt: TGTGCCAGCAGCTTTCAGGGGGAGGACACCGGGGAGCTGTTTTTT
abundance: once; d_gene: .; v_gene: TRBV14; j_gene: TRBJ1-1; CDR3aa: CASSHDPSGETEAFF; CDR3nt: TGTGCCAGCAGCCATGATCCATCAGGGGAGACTGAAGCTTTCTTT
abundance: .; d_gene: .; v_gene: TRBV3-1; j_gene: TRBJ1-2; CDR3aa: CASSQAVGYYGYTF; CDR3nt: TGTGCCAGCAGCCAAGCTGTAGGCTACTATGGCTACACCTTC
abundance: many; d_gene: TRBD1; v_gene: TRBV7-9; j_gene: TRBJ2-7; CDR3aa: CASSSRRTGGSYEQYF; CDR3nt: TGTGCCAGCAGCTCCCGAAGGACAGGTGGCTCCTACGAGCAGTACTTC
abundance: .; d_gene: .; v_gene: TRBV3-1; j_gene: TRBJ2-1; CDR3aa: CASSPSENEQFF; CDR3nt: TGTGCCAGCAGCCCCAGTGAAAATGAGCAGTTCTTC
abundance: few; d_gene: .; v_gene: TRBV4-1; j_gene: TRBJ2-6; CDR3aa: CASSLTSGPPSGANVLTF; CDR3nt: TGCGCCAGCAGCTTGACCTCAGGTCCCCCCTCTGGGGCCAACGTCCTGACTTTC
abundance: few; d_gene: TRBD2; v_gene: TRBV7-3; j_gene: TRBJ2-1; CDR3aa: CASGSGDEQFF; CDR3nt: TGTGCCAGCGGTAGCGGGGATGAGCAGTTCTTC
abundance: .; d_gene: .; v_gene: TRBV6-2/TRBV6-3; j_gene: TRBJ2-3; CDR3aa: CASSPSEVTDTQYF; CDR3nt: TGTGCCAGCAGCCCATCCGAGGTAACAGATACGCAGTATTTT
abundance: many; d_gene: .; v_gene: TRBV7-2; j_gene: TRBJ1-2; CDR3aa: CASSLAGGGGYTF; CDR3nt: TGTGCCAGCAGCTTAGCCGGCGGGGGTGGCTACACCTTC
abundance: .; d_gene: .; v_gene: TRBV5-1; j_gene: TRBJ1-2; CDR3aa: CASSLPETEVYGYTF; CDR3nt: TGCGCCAGCAGCCTACCTGAGACAGAAGTTTATGGCTACACCTTC
abundance: .; d_gene: TRBD2; v_gene: TRBV28; j_gene: TRBJ2-1; CDR3aa: CASSLNPAGGREQFF; CDR3nt: TGTGCCAGCAGTTTGAATCCAGCGGGGGGGCGTGAGCAGTTCTTC
abundance: .; d_gene: TRBD1; v_gene: TRBV29-1; j_gene: TRBJ1-5; CDR3aa: CSVVFRGQGAQPHHF; CDR3nt: TGCAGCGTTGTGTTTAGGGGACAGGGGGCTCAGCCCCATCATTTT
abundance: many; d_gene: TRBD1; v_gene: TRBV6-1; j_gene: TRBJ1-5; CDR3aa: CASRRTGQGNQPQHF; CDR3nt: TGTGCCAGCAGACGCACGGGACAGGGAAATCAGCCCCAGCATTTT
abundance: few; d_gene: TRBD1; v_gene: TRBV15; j_gene: TRBJ1-2; CDR3aa: CATSRGSTGAYGYTF; CDR3nt: TGTGCCACCAGCAGAGGATCGACAGGGGCCTATGGCTACACCTTC
abundance: .; d_gene: .; v_gene: TRBV29-1; j_gene: TRBJ2-2; CDR3aa: CSVGLGGDGELFF; CDR3nt: TGCAGCGTTGGATTGGGGGGCGACGGGGAGCTGTTTTTT
abundance: .; d_gene: .; v_gene: TRBV11-2; j_gene: TRBJ2-7; CDR3aa: CASSLVWARGFEQYF; CDR3nt: TGTGCCAGCAGCTTAGTCTGGGCCAGGGGATTCGAGCAGTACTTC
abundance: many; d_gene: TRBD2; v_gene: TRBV7-2; j_gene: TRBJ2-1; CDR3aa: CASRLLAGDLNEQFF; CDR3nt: TGTGCCAGCAGGCTACTAGCGGGGGATCTTAATGAGCAGTTCTTC
abundance: few; d_gene: .; v_gene: TRBV29-1; j_gene: TRBJ1-4; CDR3aa: CSVNGVEMDEKLFF; CDR3nt: TGCAGCGTGAACGGGGTAGAGATGGATGAAAAACTGTTTTTT
abundance: .; d_gene: .; v_gene: TRBV9; j_gene: TRBJ2-1; CDR3aa: CASSVAVGGNEQFF; CDR3nt: TGTGCCAGCAGCGTAGCGGTGGGGGGAAATGAGCAGTTCTTC
abundance: many; d_gene: TRBD1; v_gene: TRBV11-2; j_gene: TRBJ1-1; CDR3aa: CASSSVGGQFAFF; CDR3nt: TGTGCCAGCAGCTCAGTAGGGGGCCAGTTTGCATTCTTT
abundance: .; d_gene: .; v_gene: TRBV2; j_gene: TRBJ1-6; CDR3aa: CASSVMVADNSPLHF; CDR3nt: TGTGCCAGCAGTGTGATGGTAGCAGATAATTCACCCCTCCACTTT
abundance: few; d_gene: TRBD1; v_gene: TRBV19; j_gene: TRBJ1-1; CDR3aa: CASSSTGTEMNTEAFF; CDR3nt: TGTGCCAGTAGTTCGACCGGGACAGAAATGAACACTGAAGCTTTCTTT
abundance: few; d_gene: TRBD1; v_gene: TRBV10-3; j_gene: TRBJ2-5; CDR3aa: CAINPGQVGETQYF; CDR3nt: TGTGCCATCAACCCCGGACAGGTGGGGGAGACCCAGTACTTC
abundance: .; d_gene: .; v_gene: TRBV12-3/TRBV12-4; j_gene: TRBJ2-1; CDR3aa: CASSRDVTSTHEQFF; CDR3nt: TGTGCCAGCAGTAGGGACGTGACGTCAACTCATGAGCAGTTCTTC
abundance: .; d_gene: .; v_gene: TRBV29-1; j_gene: TRBJ1-6; CDR3aa: CSGKPGHSGSPLHF; CDR3nt: TGCAGCGGAAAACCGGGACATTCGGGATCACCCCTCCACTTT
abundance: .; d_gene: .; v_gene: TRBV7-2; j_gene: TRBJ1-6; CDR3aa: CASSLESAENSPLHF; CDR3nt: TGTGCCAGCAGCTTAGAGTCGGCGGAAAATTCACCCCTCCACTTT
abundance: once; d_gene: .; v_gene: TRBV10-3; j_gene: TRBJ2-1; CDR3aa: CAISESPAPNSRGQFF; CDR3nt: TGTGCCATCAGTGAGAGTCCAGCACCAAACTCGCGGGGGCAGTTCTTC
abundance: .; d_gene: .; v_gene: TRBV7-3; j_gene: TRBJ1-1; CDR3aa: CASSLGPSRFRTEAFF; CDR3nt: TGTGCCAGCAGCTTAGGGCCCTCTAGGTTTAGGACTGAAGCTTTCTTT
abundance: .; d_gene: .; v_gene: TRBV20-1; j_gene: TRBJ1-3; CDR3aa: CSARDLAGSGNTIYF; CDR3nt: TGCAGTGCTAGAGATCTGGCAGGCTCTGGAAACACCATATATTTT
abundance: .; d_gene: .; v_gene: TRBV18; j_gene: TRBJ2-3; CDR3aa: CASSPRRGTDTQYF; CDR3nt: TGTGCCAGCTCACCTCGGAGGGGCACAGATACGCAGTATTTT
abundance: few; d_gene: TRBD1; v_gene: TRBV5-1; j_gene: TRBJ1-2; CDR3aa: CASSLPPDRGNGYTF; CDR3nt: TGCGCCAGCAGCTTGCCCCCGGACAGGGGAAATGGCTACACCTTC
abundance: .; d_gene: TRBD2; v_gene: TRBV7-2; j_gene: TRBJ2-2; CDR3aa: CASRRPSGWAGELFF; CDR3nt: TGTGCCAGCAGGAGACCTAGCGGGTGGGCCGGGGAGCTGTTTTTT
abundance: .; d_gene: .; v_gene: TRBV19; j_gene: TRBJ1-1; CDR3aa: CASSMGQGSTEAFF; CDR3nt: TGTGCCAGTAGTATGGGACAAGGGAGCACTGAAGCTTTCTTT
abundance: .; d_gene: TRBD1; v_gene: TRBV12-5; j_gene: TRBJ1-1; CDR3aa: CASAWTGNTEAFF; CDR3nt: TGTGCTAGTGCCTGGACAGGGAACACTGAAGCTTTCTTT
abundance: .; d_gene: .; v_gene: TRBV19; j_gene: TRBJ1-1; CDR3aa: CASRTGLEAFF; CDR3nt: TGTGCCAGTAGGACGGGCCTTGAAGCTTTCTTT
abundance: .; d_gene: TRBD2; v_gene: TRBV4-3; j_gene: TRBJ2-7; CDR3aa: CASSQTGGSYEQYF; CDR3nt: TGCGCCAGCAGCCAAACGGGGGGCTCCTACGAGCAGTACTTC
abundance: .; d_gene: .; v_gene: TRBV5-1; j_gene: TRBJ2-5; CDR3aa: CASRQGSLETQYF; CDR3nt: TGCGCCAGCAGACAGGGTTCGTTAGAGACCCAGTACTTC
abundance: once; d_gene: .; v_gene: TRBV29-1; j_gene: TRBJ2-3; CDR3aa: CSVEYTRGTDTQYF; CDR3nt: TGCAGCGTTGAATATACGAGGGGGACAGATACGCAGTATTTT